The subject of this entry is one T cell receptor beta chain. The data were produced by immunoSEQ multiplex PCR, yet TCRdb's version contains in-frame clones alone and is incomplete. The sample has tens of thousands of clones; around 92% are singletons. The data were taken from a study of T cell changes during pregnancy in multiple sclerosis. The ends were cut back, 6 bases at V and 4 bases at J, with 15 bases in the middle. Germline loops: CDR1 SEHNR, CDR2 FQNEAQ (reference sequence). The CDR3 covers 15 residues. This chain uses TRBV7-9 with TRBJ1-4; no clear D. The clonotype was recovered from a female donor in good health, enrolled as a control in a pregnancy study. The specimen was peripheral blood, collected in the second trimester of pregnancy. The CDR3: CASRGTEGINEKLFF. The CDR3 coding sequence is TGTGCCAGCAGGGGCACGGAAGGTATTAATGAAAAACTGTTTTTT.